This T cell receptor beta chain came from a study of shared clonotypes between healthy human individuals. Overall study findings and caveats: Limited genetic and exposure-history diversity came from having few donors. Among the subsets, naive ones generally showed larger estimated richness than memory ones.

This table comes from immunoSEQ multiplex PCR, and its TCRdb copy is limited to in-frame clones, with some not included. The top ten hold about 1.4% of the sample, which has 950,000 to 1,100,000 clones, approximately 76% seen once. CDR1 and CDR2 (germline): SGHTA, FQGNSA. The CDR3 extends over 14 amino acids. V shed 1 base and J shed 5 bases, with 9 bases lying between them. Note on this clone: Its antigen remains unknown. Other DNA sequences from this sample encode an identical CDR3 as well.

The sequence came from a man aged 18-30 years in good health. Sequencing was done on a sample of memory CD4+ T cells sorted from blood. Specified subset: CD45RA-negative fraction. J is TRBJ1-5 and V is TRBV7-2, with TRBD1 as a possible D gene (5 bases). CDR3 in amino acids: CASSLGRVDQPQHF. CDR3 DNA: TGTGCCAGCAGCTTAGGCAGGGTCGATCAGCCCCAGCATTTT.